A selection of T cell receptor beta chains follows, all from one sample in a study of T-cell memory formation after mild COVID-19. One entry per CDR3 protein results from TCRdb running MiXCR on the 5' RACE reads. Found here are tens of thousands of distinct CDR3 sequences, about 27% of them singletons; the top ten hold around 46%. Sample: PBMCs or a T cell subset sorted from them (not recorded which). These receptors all stem from a man aged 18 to 29 who had mild COVID-19 (a few samples of this study predate the infection). Cell type and time point are not known. CDR3s include the opening cysteine and the closing phenylalanine or tryptophan. The order of the fields is V gene, J gene, clone size, D gene, CDR3 protein, CDR3 DNA. D genes are given only for firm matches. Only some rows state a clone size, as once, few, many or a class for expanded clones.

>TRBV4-1|TRBJ2-1|-|-
CASSLPLGSFNEQFF
TGCGCCAGCAGCCTTCCCTTAGGGAGCTTCAATGAGCAGTTCTTC
>TRBV6-5|TRBJ1-5|-|TRBD1
CASSYSSGGGQPQHF
TGTGCCAGCAGTTACTCGTCAGGGGGCGGACAGCCCCAGCATTTT
>TRBV6-4|TRBJ2-3|many|TRBD2
CASSEASGDSTDTQYF
TGTGCCAGCAGTGAGGCTAGCGGGGATAGCACAGATACGCAGTATTTT
>TRBV7-2|TRBJ2-1|few|TRBD2
CASSSFSGGTGEQFF
TGTGCCAGCAGCTCCTTTAGCGGGGGGACTGGCGAGCAGTTCTTC
>TRBV7-7|TRBJ2-1|few|TRBD1
CASSLAPGGLYNEQFF
TGTGCTAGCAGCTTAGCTCCAGGGGGCCTATACAATGAGCAGTTCTTC
>TRBV5-1|TRBJ2-5|-|-
CASSLEVYRQETQYF
TGCGCCAGCAGCTTGGAGGTGTACAGACAAGAGACCCAGTACTTC
>TRBV11-2|TRBJ1-6|-|-
CASSLGRTGNSPLHF
TGTGCCAGCAGCTTAGGGCGAACAGGGAATTCACCCCTCCACTTT
>TRBV5-6|TRBJ2-1|few|-
CASSAYGRGANNEQFF
TGTGCCAGCAGCGCGTACGGCCGGGGGGCGAACAATGAGCAGTTCTTC
>TRBV15|TRBJ1-4|-|TRBD1
CATSYRSGGKLFF
TGTGCCACCAGCTACCGCTCAGGGGGAAAACTGTTTTTT
>TRBV10-3|TRBJ2-7|-|-
CAISDVKAYEQYF
TGTGCCATCAGTGACGTTAAGGCCTACGAGCAGTACTTC
>TRBV7-3|TRBJ2-1|-|-
CASSLSGGGKIYNEQFF
TGTGCCAGCAGCTTAAGTGGTGGAGGGAAAATTTACAATGAGCAGTTCTTC
>TRBV9|TRBJ2-5|-|-
CASSVNAGTVETQYF
TGTGCCAGCAGCGTAAACGCCGGGACTGTGGAGACCCAGTACTTC
>TRBV4-2|TRBJ2-5|few|TRBD2
CASSQRDGGDQETQYF
TGTGCCAGCAGCCAAAGGGATGGGGGGGACCAAGAGACCCAGTACTTC
>TRBV7-2|TRBJ2-3|few|TRBD2
CASSFFVSGATDTQYF
TGTGCCAGCAGCTTTTTTGTTAGCGGGGCTACAGATACGCAGTATTTT
>TRBV29-1|TRBJ2-3|-|TRBD2
CSAPPSGGTDTQYF
TGCAGCGCCCCCCCTAGCGGGGGCACAGATACGCAGTATTTT
>TRBV5-6|TRBJ2-5|few|-
CASSLGAGRETQYF
TGTGCCAGCAGCTTGGGGGCAGGGCGGGAGACCCAGTACTTC
>TRBV6-5|TRBJ2-5|-|-
CASRKAAIQETQYF
TGTGCCAGCAGGAAAGCGGCGATCCAGGAGACCCAGTACTTC
>TRBV4-1|TRBJ1-1|-|-
CASSPFPGPRNTEAFF
TGCGCCAGCAGCCCCTTTCCCGGACCGAGGAACACTGAAGCTTTCTTT
>TRBV19|TRBJ2-3|few|TRBD1
CASRPRTGEDTQYF
TGTGCCAGTAGACCACGGACAGGGGAAGATACGCAGTATTTT
>TRBV27|TRBJ2-2|-|-
CASREDTGELFF
TGTGCCAGTAGAGAAGACACCGGGGAGCTGTTTTTT
>TRBV6-2/TRBV6-3|TRBJ2-5|many|-
CASTLYGEVLPEETQYF
TGTGCCAGCACCCTATATGGGGAGGTGCTCCCTGAAGAGACCCAGTACTTC
>TRBV4-1|TRBJ2-3|-|TRBD2
CASSPRGEITDTQYF
TGCGCCAGCAGCCCCCGGGGGGAGATCACAGATACGCAGTATTTT